This TCR beta chain was documented in a study of blood T cell repertoires in COVID-19. Study in general: PBMCs, B-cell-depleted T cells, or T cells provided the cDNA or gDNA that made up the material.

The CDR3 extends over 13 amino acids. CDR1 SGHNT and CDR2 YYREEE come from the germline V gene (reference sequence). Losses at the gene ends were 5 bases for V and 4 bases for J; bases not matched to a gene: 4. Libraries were prepared by immunoSEQ multiplex PCR; TCRdb keeps only in-frame clonotypes and omits some of them. Among 380,000 or so clones listed, around 92% were seen once. The TCR comes from a middle-aged man with acute or convalescent COVID-19. This chain links TRBV5-4 with TRBJ2-3; 7 bases are shared with TRBD1. Sequencing was performed on peripheral blood. The CDR3 region is CASRPGTADTQYF. CDR3 nucleotides: TGTGCCAGCAGACCAGGGACAGCAGATACGCAGTATTTT.